Given below is one T cell receptor beta chain in context. Its specificity is unknown. Here immunoSEQ multiplex PCR was the method, and the copy in TCRdb shows in-frame clones only, minus some. The sample yields tens of thousands of clones, approximately 92% seen once. This specimen belongs to a study of PD-1 blockade in classical Hodgkin lymphoma. CDR1 SGDLS and CDR2 YYNGEE come from the germline V gene. Trimming took 2 bases from V and 0 from J; bases not matched to a gene: 0. The CDR3 contains 15 residues. Study outcomes and limitations: By C4D1, diversity of CD4+ TCRs had risen significantly, whereas that of CD8+ TCRs had not. Individuals who commenced nivolumab within less than 1 year of ASCT were excluded. Newly diagnosed patients had baseline TCR diversity that was reportedly lower than that of healthy donors. Patients with a complete response exhibited baseline diversity comparable to newly diagnosed patients.

Following autologous stem cell transplantation, relapse occurred in every patient, and exposure to brentuximab vedotin varied. The sample in question was peripheral blood mononuclear cells (PBMCs), obtained before the second cycle of nivolumab. The origin of this receptor is a human donor with classical Hodgkin lymphoma. The genes are TRBV9 and TRBJ2-1, with TRBD1 identical over 9 bases. The CDR3 DNA follows: TGTGCCAGCAGCGTGACAGGGGGCTCCTACAATGAGCAGTTCTTC. It is translated as CASSVTGGSYNEQFF.